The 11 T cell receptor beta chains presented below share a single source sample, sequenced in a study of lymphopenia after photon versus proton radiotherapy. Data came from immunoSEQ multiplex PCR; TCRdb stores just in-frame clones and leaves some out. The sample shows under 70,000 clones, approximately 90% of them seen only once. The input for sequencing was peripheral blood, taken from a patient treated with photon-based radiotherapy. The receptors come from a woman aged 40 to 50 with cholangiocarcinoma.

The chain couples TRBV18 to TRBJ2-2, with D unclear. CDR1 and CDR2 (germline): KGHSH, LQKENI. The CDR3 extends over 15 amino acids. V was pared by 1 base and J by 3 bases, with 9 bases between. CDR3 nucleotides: TGTGCCAGCTCACCACTCCGGCAGGACACCGGGGAGCTGTTTTTT. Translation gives CASSPLRQDTGELFF.

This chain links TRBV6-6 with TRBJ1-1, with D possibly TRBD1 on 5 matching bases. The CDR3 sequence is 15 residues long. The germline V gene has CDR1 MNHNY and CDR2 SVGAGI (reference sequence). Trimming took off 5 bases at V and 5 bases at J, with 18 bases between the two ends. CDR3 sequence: CASSTPRGGHTEAFF. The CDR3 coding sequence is TGTGCCAGCAGTACCCCCCGGGGGGGTCATACTGAAGCTTTCTTT.

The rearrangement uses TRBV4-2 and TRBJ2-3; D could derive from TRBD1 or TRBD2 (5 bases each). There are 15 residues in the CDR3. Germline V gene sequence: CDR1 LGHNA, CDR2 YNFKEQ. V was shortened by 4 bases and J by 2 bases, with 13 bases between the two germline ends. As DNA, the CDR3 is TGTGCCAGCAGCCCTGGGGACCGTTACACAGATACGCAGTATTTT. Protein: CASSPGDRYTDTQYF.

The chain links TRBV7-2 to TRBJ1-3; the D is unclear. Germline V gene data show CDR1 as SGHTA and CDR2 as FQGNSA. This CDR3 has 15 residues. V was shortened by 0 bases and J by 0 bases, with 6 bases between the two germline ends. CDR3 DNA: TGTGCCAGCAGCTTAGCACGCCTCTCTGGAAACACCATATATTTT. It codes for CASSLARLSGNTIYF.

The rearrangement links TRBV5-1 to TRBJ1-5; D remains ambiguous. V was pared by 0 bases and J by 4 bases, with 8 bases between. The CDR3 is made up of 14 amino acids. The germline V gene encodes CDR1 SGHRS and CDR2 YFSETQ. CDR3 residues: CASSLVGGNQPQHF. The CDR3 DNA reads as TGCGCCAGCAGCTTGGTTGGAGGTAATCAGCCCCAGCATTTT.

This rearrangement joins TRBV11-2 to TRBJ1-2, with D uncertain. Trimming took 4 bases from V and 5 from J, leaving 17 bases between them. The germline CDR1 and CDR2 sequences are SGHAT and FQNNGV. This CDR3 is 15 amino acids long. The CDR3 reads CASSSPDQARYGYTF. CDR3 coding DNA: TGTGCCAGCAGCTCTCCAGATCAGGCTCGGTATGGCTACACCTTC.

CDR3 sequence (DNA): TGTGCCACCAGCAGAGACAGGGGGAATAACAATGAGCAGTTCTTC. This sequence encodes CATSRDRGNNNEQFF. The chain employs TRBV15 and TRBJ2-1, with TRBD1 identical over 7 bases. The CDR3 runs 15 residues. After removal of 0 bases from V and 5 bases from J, the junction contained 4 bases not matched to a gene. CDR1 LNHNV and CDR2 YYDKDF come from the germline V gene (reference sequence).

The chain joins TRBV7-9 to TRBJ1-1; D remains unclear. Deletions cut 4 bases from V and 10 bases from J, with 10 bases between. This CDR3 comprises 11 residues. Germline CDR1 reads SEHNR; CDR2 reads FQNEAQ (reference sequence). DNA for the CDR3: TGTGCCAGCAGCTCCGGGATGGTAGCTTTCTTT. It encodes CASSSGMVAFF.

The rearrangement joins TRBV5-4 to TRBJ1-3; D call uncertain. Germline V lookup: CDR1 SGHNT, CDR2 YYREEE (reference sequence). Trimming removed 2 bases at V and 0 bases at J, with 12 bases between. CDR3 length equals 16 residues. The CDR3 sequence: CASSLYRGTSGNTIYF. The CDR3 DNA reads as TGTGCCAGCAGCTTATACCGCGGAACCTCTGGAAACACCATATATTTT.

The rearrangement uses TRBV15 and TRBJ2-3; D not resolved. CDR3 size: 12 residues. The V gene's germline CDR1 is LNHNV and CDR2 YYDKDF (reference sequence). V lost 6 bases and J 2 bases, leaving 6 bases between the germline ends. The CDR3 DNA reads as TGTGCCACCAGTAGAATCACAGATACGCAGTATTTT. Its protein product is CATSRITDTQYF.

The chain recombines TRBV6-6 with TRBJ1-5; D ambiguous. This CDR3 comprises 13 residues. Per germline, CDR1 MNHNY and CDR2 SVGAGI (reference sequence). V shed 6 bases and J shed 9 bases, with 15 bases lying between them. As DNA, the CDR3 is TGTGCCAGCAGCCCCGGGTCGGGCGGGCCCCAGCATTTT. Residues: CASSPGSGGPQHF.